This entry features one TCR beta chain sequence. Its antigen is as yet unknown. Some clones are missing from TCRdb's copy, which holds only in-frame ones; the method was immunoSEQ multiplex PCR. The repertoire has about 30,000 clones, roughly three quarters of them found once; the top ten carry 2% to 2.5%. The sample is drawn from a study of STAT5B mutations in CD4+ large granular lymphocyte leukemia. This CDR3 is built from 21 residues. V shed 4 bases, J shed 0 bases, and the junction held 16 bases outside the gene matches. Germline CDR1 is LNHDA and CDR2 is SQIVND (reference sequence). Regarding the study as a whole: Patient CD4-sorted repertoires stayed more clonal than healthy ones after leukemic-clone removal.

Source material: CD4+ T cells from blood buffy coats. This chain connects TRBV19 to TRBJ2-4, with 12 bases identical to TRBD1. The source of this sequence is a human donor in good health. CDR3 DNA: TGTGCCAGTAGTACACCCACCTGGGGGACAGGGGGCCCTACAGCCAAAAACATTCAGTACTTC. As protein: CASSTPTWGTGGPTAKNIQYF.